The 19 T cell receptor beta chains given below trace back to one sample, sequenced in a study of blood T cells in healthy people across ages. PCR was performed a second time for about 7 to 12 cycles using a sample-barcoded 5' primer and a J-beta primer mix. TCRdb used MiXCR to reprocess the 5' RACE reads, holding one entry per CDR3 protein. The table shows 1.5 million to 2 million distinct CDR3 sequences, with roughly 27% occurring only once. Sequencing was done on a sample of blood. These receptors came from a woman aged 30 to 39 in good health.

The V and J genes are TRBV7-9 and TRBJ1-2; TRBD1 agrees at 8 bases. Losses at the gene ends were 5 bases for V and 6 bases for J; bases not matched to a gene: 8. CDR1 is SEHNR and CDR2 is FQNEAQ in the germline V gene (reference sequence). The CDR3 sequence is 14 residues long. The CDR3 DNA reads as TGTGCCAGCAGCCCGACAGGGGATGTGGATGGCTACACCTTC. Its protein product is CASSPTGDVDGYTF.

The CDR3 reads CASSNSGGRNEQFF. In nucleotides, the CDR3 is TGTGCCAGCAGCAATAGCGGGGGGCGAAATGAGCAGTTCTTC. The chain links TRBV11-2 to TRBJ2-1; TRBD2 matches 10 bases. V was clipped by 5 bases and J by 7 bases; unmatched bases: 5. This CDR3 has 14 residues. CDR1 is SGHAT, CDR2 FQNNGV, per germline.

The chain couples TRBV20-1 to TRBJ1-1, with a weak D call TRBD1 (6 bases). CDR1 is DFQATT and CDR2 is SNEGSKA in the germline V gene (reference sequence). V lost 6 bases to trimming and J lost 6 bases, with 14 bases between them. CDR3 length equals 12 residues. The CDR3 DNA reads as TGCAGTGCGAACGAACAGGGTGCTGAAGCTTTCTTT. Translation: CSANEQGAEAFF.

On this clonotype: Sequence at one end of the junction differs from germline and may be a read error. V gene TRBV4-1 combines with J gene TRBJ2-2; tentatively, D is TRBD1 (6 bases). The CDR3 sequence is 14 residues long. CDR1 MGHRA and CDR2 YSYEKL come from the germline V gene. CDR3 sequence (DNA): TGCGCCGGTAAGGACAGCGCGAACACCGGGGAGCGGTTTTTT. This encodes CAGKDSANTGERFF.

This clonotype has just a few counts. The chain combines TRBV7-8 with TRBJ2-4; no clear D gene. The length of the CDR3 is 15 residues. CDR1 is SGHVS, CDR2 FQNEAQ, per germline. V dropped 5 bases and J dropped 3 bases, with 14 bases sitting between them. CDR3 nucleotide sequence: TGTGCCAGCAGCCCAAGCCTATTGGGCAAAAACATTCAGTACTTC. This translates into CASSPSLLGKNIQYF.

This clonotype showed up many times. The V and J genes are TRBV7-6 and TRBJ2-1; tentatively, D is TRBD1 (5 bases). Germline CDR1 reads SGHVS; CDR2 reads FNYEAQ. Trimming took 1 base from V and 2 from J, leaving 9 bases between them. The CDR3 runs to 15 residues. This chain's CDR3 is CASSLGTYPYNEQFF. The CDR3 bases are TGTGCCAGCAGCTTAGGGACATACCCCTACAATGAGCAGTTCTTC. The full variable domain, in which reference TRBV7-6 and TRBJ2-1 provide the parts outside the CDR3, is GAGVSQSPRYKVTKRGQDVALRCDPISGHVSLYWYRQALGQGPEFLTYFNYEAQQDKSGLPNDRFSAERPEGSISTLTIQRTEQRDSAMYRCASSLGTYPYNEQFFGPGTRLTVL.

This clonotype was recorded many times. The V and J genes are TRBV7-8 and TRBJ1-1; TRBD1 is a possible D gene (5 bases). V was trimmed by 5 bases and J by 10 bases, leaving 14 bases between them. In germline, CDR1 is SGHVS, CDR2 FQNEAQ. CDR3 size: 12 residues. The CDR3 protein is CASSLQGEVAFF. In DNA form, the CDR3 reads TGTGCCAGCAGCCTCCAGGGTGAGGTAGCTTTCTTT.

This clonotype showed up just a few times. V usage is TRBV12-3 or TRBV12-4 and J usage is TRBJ2-1; no clear D gene. Trimming removed 10 bases at V and 0 bases at J, with 16 bases between. This CDR3 region has 15 residues. The CDR3 region is CATHQPRSSYNEQFF. CDR3 nucleotide sequence: TGTGCCACCCACCAACCCCGAAGCTCCTACAATGAGCAGTTCTTC.

J is TRBJ2-7 and V is TRBV30; the D is unclear. The CDR3 length is 11 residues. The germline gives CDR1 GTSNPN, CDR2 SVGIG (reference sequence). V dropped 5 bases and J dropped 6 bases, with 11 bases sitting between them. CDR3 nucleotide sequence: TGTGCCTGGGGCTCCCTGTTCGAGCAGTACTTC. Its translation: CAWGSLFEQYF.

This chain joins TRBV30 and TRBJ2-4; TRBD1 agrees at 9 bases. The CDR3 has 14 residues. Trimming removed 4 bases from V and 9 bases from J; junction bases left unmatched: 10. Germline CDR1 reads GTSNPN; CDR2 reads SVGIG (reference sequence). The CDR3 DNA reads TGTGCCTGGAAAGTAACCGGGACAGGGCCCATTCAGTACTTC. It encodes CAWKVTGTGPIQYF.

This clonotype was counted a few times. The J gene is TRBJ2-7, the V gene TRBV4-3; TRBD2 agrees at 8 bases. The CDR3 runs to 16 residues. Germline V gives CDR1 LGHNA, CDR2 YSLEER. The trim removed 0 bases at V and 5 bases at J, leaving 9 bases unmatched. Here the CDR3 DNA reads TGCGCCAGCAGCCAAGACCCAGCGGGAGTAAGTAACGAGCAGTACTTC. Encoded protein: CASSQDPAGVSNEQYF.

This chain connects TRBV18 to TRBJ2-7; 8 positions match TRBD1. CDR1 KGHSH and CDR2 LQKENI come from the germline V gene. The V and J ends lost 0 bases and 1 base, in that order; junction bases with no gene match: 2. The length of the CDR3 is 15 residues. The CDR3 nucleotides are TGTGCCAGCTCACCACCGCAGGGGGCATCCTACGAGCAGTACTTC. Translating it yields CASSPPQGASYEQYF.

The V call is TRBV7-3, the J call TRBJ2-1; the D gene could be TRBD1 or TRBD2 (5 bases each). Trimming removed 5 bases from V and 6 bases from J, with 17 bases in between. CDR1 is SGHTA and CDR2 is FQGTGA in the germline V gene. The CDR3 is 15 amino acids. In DNA form, the CDR3 reads TGTGCCAGCAGCCCAGCGGTGGGGGTGGGCAATGAGCAGTTCTTC. Translated: CASSPAVGVGNEQFF. Based on the CDR3 plus reference TRBV7-3 and TRBJ2-1, the full variable domain is GAGVSQTPSNKVTEKGKYVELRCDPISGHTALYWYRQSLGQGPEFLIYFQGTGAADDSGLPNDRFFAVRPEGSVSTLKIQRTERGDSAVYLCASSPAVGVGNEQFFGPGTRLTVL.

The chain uses TRBV20-1 and TRBJ2-3; possible D gene TRBD2, 5 bases. The CDR3 totals 14 residues. Germline V gene data show CDR1 as DFQATT and CDR2 as SNEGSKA (reference sequence). Trimming pared 5 bases from V and 0 bases from J, leaving 12 bases between. CDR3 residues: CSAQSGGSTDTQYF. The CDR3 DNA follows: TGCAGTGCTCAATCCGGCGGGAGCACAGATACGCAGTATTTT.

Note on this clonotype: Given a much more abundant clone one base away, this may be a read error. The chain recombines TRBV7-9 with TRBJ2-4, with D perhaps matching TRBD2 (5 bases). Germline-derived CDR1 and CDR2 are SEHNR and FQNEAQ (reference sequence). Trimming cost V 1 base and J 13 bases, with 20 bases left between them. The CDR3 length is 15 residues. The DNA of the CDR3 is TGTGCCAGCAGCTTAGTACATTCTAGCAAGGTTGAGCAGTACTTC. Amino acid sequence: CASSLVHSSKVEQYF.

This clonotype was counted a few times. This chain links TRBV14 with TRBJ2-3; the D gene is possibly TRBD1 (5 bases). Trimming removed 3 bases at V and 4 bases at J, with 14 bases between. The germline V gene encodes CDR1 SGHDN and CDR2 FVKESK. The CDR3 covers 15 residues. CDR3 coding DNA: TGTGCCAGCAGCCACCCGGGCAGCAGGGCAGATACGCAGTATTTT. It is translated as CASSHPGSRADTQYF.

This clonotype was recorded a few times. This chain connects TRBV6-1 to TRBJ2-7; 10 positions agree with TRBD1. Germline loops: CDR1 MNHNS, CDR2 SASEGT. V shed 7 bases and J 5 bases; nucleotides not matched to a gene: 5. This CDR3 region has 13 residues. CDR3 sequence (DNA): TGTGCCAGCACATTTGGGACAGGGGACGAGCAGTACTTC. Residues: CASTFGTGDEQYF.

As concerns this clonotype: A much larger clone differs by one base, so this may be a read error. The gene calls are TRBV4-1 and TRBJ2-5; 9 nucleotides align to TRBD1. CDR1 is MGHRA, CDR2 YSYEKL, per germline. The CDR3 spans 14 residues. The CDR3 reads CASSTGTGREAQYF. CDR3 sequence (DNA): TGCGCCAGCAGCACCGGGACAGGGAGAGAGGCCCAGTACTTC.

This clonotype was counted ten times or more. V gene TRBV7-2 combines with J gene TRBJ2-7, with D tentatively TRBD2 (5 bases). Trimming removed 5 bases from V and 3 bases from J, with 14 bases in between. The length of the CDR3 is 14 residues. Germline-derived CDR1 and CDR2 are SGHTA and FQGNSA. CDR3 DNA sequence: TGTGCCAGCAGCCCACGGGAAGCCTACTACGAGCAGTACTTC. Its translation: CASSPREAYYEQYF.